Each of the 12 T cell receptor beta chains below was sequenced from the same sample in a study of cytomegalovirus exposure and HLA in healthy donors. The study ran its PCR with 60 Vbeta and 13 Jbeta primers. The data were produced by immunoSEQ multiplex PCR, yet TCRdb's version contains in-frame clones alone and is incomplete. The sample consists of tens of thousands of clones, about four fifths of them appearing once. Sequencing was performed on PBMCs. The receptors come from a woman aged 40 to 55 in good health and CMV-seronegative.

The V and J genes are TRBV4-1 and TRBJ1-3; D remains unclear. The CDR3 is made up of 16 amino acids. V shed 1 base and J shed 1 base, with 11 bases lying between them. From germline, CDR1 is MGHRA and CDR2 YSYEKL. The CDR3 coding sequence is TGCGCCAGCAGCCAAGCACCAGTGCAGTCTGGAAACACCATATATTTT. It codes for CASSQAPVQSGNTIYF.

This clone was seen a few times. This chain links TRBV6-4 with TRBJ1-5; D is unresolved. The V end was cut by 0 bases, the J end by 7 bases, with 10 bases between. This CDR3 is built from 14 residues. Per germline, CDR1 MRHNA and CDR2 SNTAGT. CDR3 in DNA: TGTGCCAGCAGTGACTCCGCAGGTACACAGCCCCAGCATTTT. Translating gives CASSDSAGTQPQHF.

The genes are TRBV28 and TRBJ2-7, with TRBD1 as a possible D gene (6 bases). Between the trimmed V and J ends, which lost 2 bases and 4 bases, there was a span of 15 bases. This CDR3 has 15 amino acids. Germline V lookup: CDR1 MDHEN, CDR2 SYDVKM. CDR3 protein: CASSLERGFVYEQYF. The DNA for the CDR3 is TGTGCCAGCAGTTTAGAAAGGGGGTTCGTATACGAGCAGTACTTC.

CDR3 sequence: CASSGTSGSRRDTQYF. In DNA form, the CDR3 reads TGTGCCAGCAGCGGGACTAGCGGGAGCAGAAGAGATACGCAGTATTTT. The chain couples TRBV2 to TRBJ2-3; 14 nucleotides align to TRBD2. The germline gives CDR1 SNHLY, CDR2 FYNNEI. The CDR3 loop spans 16 amino acids. V trimming: 6 bases; J trimming: 5 bases; junction bases outside the gene matches: 7.

About this clone: This CDR3 is also generated by other DNA sequences in the sample. The chain is built from TRBV20-1 and TRBJ2-7, with D tentatively TRBD1 (6 bases). Per the germline V gene, CDR1 is DFQATT and CDR2 is SNEGSKA (reference sequence). Trimming shortened V by 4 bases and J by 4 bases, and 8 bases separated the two germline ends. The CDR3 length is 11 residues. The CDR3 region is CSAKQGYEQYF. The CDR3 region has the DNA TGCAGTGCTAAACAGGGATACGAGCAGTACTTC.

Only one count was recorded for this clone. The V and J genes are TRBV7-3 and TRBJ2-1, with 13 bases lining up with TRBD2. Germline loops: CDR1 SGHTA, CDR2 FQGTGA. The ends lost 6 bases at V and 6 bases at J; junction bases unmatched: 5. This CDR3 has 15 amino acids. CDR3 nucleotides: TGTGCCAGCAGACTAGCGGGAGGGCCGGGCAATGAGCAGTTCTTC. Residues: CASRLAGGPGNEQFF. Filled out from reference TRBV7-3 and TRBJ2-1, the complete variable domain reads GAGVSQTPSNKVTEKGKYVELRCDPISGHTALYWYRQSLGQGPEFLIYFQGTGAADDSGLPNDRFFAVRPEGSVSTLKIQRTERGDSAVYLCASRLAGGPGNEQFFGPGTRLTVL.

This sequence joins TRBV9 and TRBJ2-1; the D is unclear. V was cut by 0 bases and J by 1 base, with 8 bases left in between. This CDR3 is built from 15 residues. CDR1 SGDLS and CDR2 YYNGEE come from the germline V gene. The CDR3 sequence: CASSVASQSYNEQFF. The CDR3 coding sequence is TGTGCCAGCAGCGTAGCGTCTCAGTCCTACAATGAGCAGTTCTTC.

In its sample, this clone was seen once. The chain has TRBV7-2 and TRBJ2-3; 8 bases match TRBD2. CDR1 and CDR2 (germline): SGHTA, FQGNSA. The junction had 11 bases not matched to a gene; V was cut back by 5 bases and J by 4 bases. The CDR3 contains 16 residues. CDR3 protein: CASSQAGTRGADTQYF. CDR3 bases: TGTGCCAGCAGCCAAGCCGGGACTAGGGGTGCAGATACGCAGTATTTT. The whole variable domain, remainder taken from reference TRBV7-2 and TRBJ2-3, is GAGVSQSPSNKVTEKGKDVELRCDPISGHTALYWYRQSLGQGLEFLIYFQGNSAPDKSGLPSDRFSAERTGGSVSTLTIQRTQQEDSAVYLCASSQAGTRGADTQYFGPGTRLTVL.

This clone occurred once. The chain carries TRBV5-1 and TRBJ2-2; TRBD2 matches at 9 bases. The V segment lost 0 bases and the J segment 7 bases; nucleotides outside the gene matches: 7. There are 16 residues in the CDR3. Germline V gene lookup returns CDR1 SGHRS and CDR2 YFSETQ. The CDR3 is CASSLVAGGPNGELFF. CDR3 nucleotide sequence: TGCGCCAGCAGCTTGGTTGCGGGAGGGCCGAACGGGGAGCTGTTTTTT. Filled out from reference TRBV5-1 and TRBJ2-2, the complete variable domain reads KAGVTQTPRYLIKTRGQQVTLSCSPISGHRSVSWYQQTPGQGLQFLFEYFSETQRNKGNFPGRFSGRQFSNSRSEMNVSTLELGDSALYLCASSLVAGGPNGELFFGEGSRLTVL.

This clone has only one observation. This rearrangement joins TRBV28 to TRBJ1-4; maybe TRBD1 (5 bases). Germline CDR1 and CDR2: MDHEN and SYDVKM. V was cut by 5 bases and J by 3 bases, with 16 bases left in between. This CDR3 region has 16 residues. The CDR3 sequence is CASSRTQGFSNEKLFF. CDR3 coding DNA: TGTGCCAGCAGTCGTACCCAGGGATTTTCTAATGAAAAACTGTTTTTT.

This clone appeared once. The genes are TRBV2 and TRBJ2-1; D is uncertain. The CDR3 has 12 amino acids. CDR1 and CDR2 (germline): SNHLY, FYNNEI. V shed 2 bases and J shed 10 bases, with 9 bases lying between them. The CDR3 DNA follows: TGTGCCAGCAGTGAACTAGTAATAGAGCAGTTCTTC. Its translation: CASSELVIEQFF. Complete variable domain (other parts from reference TRBV2 and TRBJ2-1): EPEVTQTPSHQVTQMGQEVILRCVPISNHLYFYWYRQILGQKVEFLVSFYNNEISEKSEIFDDQFSVERPDGSNFTLKIRSTKLEDSAMYFCASSELVIEQFFGPGTRLTVL.

The chain uses TRBV4-2 and TRBJ1-5, with 7 bases fitting TRBD1. The germline V gene has CDR1 LGHNA and CDR2 YNFKEQ. This CDR3 has 18 amino acids. With 1 base clipped from V and 5 bases from J, the junction kept 14 bases outside the gene matches. CDR3 amino acids: CASSQAADRSYYDQPQHF. The CDR3, as DNA: TGTGCCAGCAGCCAAGCTGCGGACAGGTCCTACTACGATCAGCCCCAGCATTTT.